This T cell receptor beta chain emerged from a study of CD8 T cells in cerebrospinal fluid in Alzheimer's disease. Looking at the study overall: Two single-cell methods, plate-based nested PCR and droplet-based sequencing, assessed CSF clonal expansion. Broader study findings: EBV-specific TCRs in cerebrospinal fluid reportedly do not establish a causal EBV–Alzheimer's link. Versus healthy subjects, Alzheimer's patients more often had clones of at least 3%.

This clonotype is called large based on its frequency. Antigen: not known. Germline V gene data show CDR1 as SNHLY and CDR2 as FYNNEI. This CDR3 has 13 amino acids. TCRdb reprocessed the 10x single-cell sequencing reads and stores each CDR3 protein as one record, lacking DNA. Its clone listing holds 600 to 800 distinct CDR3 sequences. Neurodegeneration in patients was confirmed with biomarkers including neurofilament, amyloid-beta and tau. This TCR was recovered from a human donor with Alzheimer's disease. The J gene is TRBJ1-1, the V gene TRBV2. The sample comprised cerebrospinal fluid. Here the CDR3 reads CASSESQVTEAFF.